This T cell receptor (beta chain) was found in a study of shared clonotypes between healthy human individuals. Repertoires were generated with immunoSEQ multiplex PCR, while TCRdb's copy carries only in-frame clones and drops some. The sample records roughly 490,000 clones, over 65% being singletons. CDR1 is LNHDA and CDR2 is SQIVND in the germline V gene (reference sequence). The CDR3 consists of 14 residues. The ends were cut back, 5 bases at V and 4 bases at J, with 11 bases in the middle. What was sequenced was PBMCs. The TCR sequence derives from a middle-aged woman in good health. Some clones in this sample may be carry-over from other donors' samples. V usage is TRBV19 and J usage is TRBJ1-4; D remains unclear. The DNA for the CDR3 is TGTGCCAGTAGTCCCTCGATTAGTAATGAAAAACTGTTTTTT. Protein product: CASSPSISNEKLFF.